This TCR beta chain was sequenced in a study of T cells in narcolepsy. Study summary: Healthy controls were enrolled alongside patients with narcolepsy type 1 or type 2. Study conclusions and caveats: Blood of same and different patients, but not healthy controls, reportedly held recurring autoreactive clonotypes. Autoreactive HCRT-specific and TRIB2-specific clonotypes were marked in same-patient CSF-versus-blood CD4+ comparisons. In some patient and control memory CD4+ samples, autoreactive clones were absent.

CDR1 is WSHSY and CDR2 is SAAADI in the germline V gene. Trimming cost V 5 bases and J 2 bases; bases outside gene matches: 5. This CDR3 is 14 amino acids long. Comments on this clone: Its antigen is currently unknown.

The repertoire was sequenced with immunoSEQ multiplex PCR; TCRdb's copy has only in-frame clones and lacks some. The data contain over 30,000 clones, 84% of them singletons. This chain connects TRBV10-2 to TRBJ2-5; 7 bases match TRBD2. The clonotype was recovered from a human donor with narcolepsy. The sample taken for sequencing was CD45RA- memory CD4+ T cells from PBMCs. CDR3 sequence (DNA): TGCGCCAGCAGTAGTGGACTAGGACAAGAGACCCAGTACTTC. Translating it yields CASSSGLGQETQYF.